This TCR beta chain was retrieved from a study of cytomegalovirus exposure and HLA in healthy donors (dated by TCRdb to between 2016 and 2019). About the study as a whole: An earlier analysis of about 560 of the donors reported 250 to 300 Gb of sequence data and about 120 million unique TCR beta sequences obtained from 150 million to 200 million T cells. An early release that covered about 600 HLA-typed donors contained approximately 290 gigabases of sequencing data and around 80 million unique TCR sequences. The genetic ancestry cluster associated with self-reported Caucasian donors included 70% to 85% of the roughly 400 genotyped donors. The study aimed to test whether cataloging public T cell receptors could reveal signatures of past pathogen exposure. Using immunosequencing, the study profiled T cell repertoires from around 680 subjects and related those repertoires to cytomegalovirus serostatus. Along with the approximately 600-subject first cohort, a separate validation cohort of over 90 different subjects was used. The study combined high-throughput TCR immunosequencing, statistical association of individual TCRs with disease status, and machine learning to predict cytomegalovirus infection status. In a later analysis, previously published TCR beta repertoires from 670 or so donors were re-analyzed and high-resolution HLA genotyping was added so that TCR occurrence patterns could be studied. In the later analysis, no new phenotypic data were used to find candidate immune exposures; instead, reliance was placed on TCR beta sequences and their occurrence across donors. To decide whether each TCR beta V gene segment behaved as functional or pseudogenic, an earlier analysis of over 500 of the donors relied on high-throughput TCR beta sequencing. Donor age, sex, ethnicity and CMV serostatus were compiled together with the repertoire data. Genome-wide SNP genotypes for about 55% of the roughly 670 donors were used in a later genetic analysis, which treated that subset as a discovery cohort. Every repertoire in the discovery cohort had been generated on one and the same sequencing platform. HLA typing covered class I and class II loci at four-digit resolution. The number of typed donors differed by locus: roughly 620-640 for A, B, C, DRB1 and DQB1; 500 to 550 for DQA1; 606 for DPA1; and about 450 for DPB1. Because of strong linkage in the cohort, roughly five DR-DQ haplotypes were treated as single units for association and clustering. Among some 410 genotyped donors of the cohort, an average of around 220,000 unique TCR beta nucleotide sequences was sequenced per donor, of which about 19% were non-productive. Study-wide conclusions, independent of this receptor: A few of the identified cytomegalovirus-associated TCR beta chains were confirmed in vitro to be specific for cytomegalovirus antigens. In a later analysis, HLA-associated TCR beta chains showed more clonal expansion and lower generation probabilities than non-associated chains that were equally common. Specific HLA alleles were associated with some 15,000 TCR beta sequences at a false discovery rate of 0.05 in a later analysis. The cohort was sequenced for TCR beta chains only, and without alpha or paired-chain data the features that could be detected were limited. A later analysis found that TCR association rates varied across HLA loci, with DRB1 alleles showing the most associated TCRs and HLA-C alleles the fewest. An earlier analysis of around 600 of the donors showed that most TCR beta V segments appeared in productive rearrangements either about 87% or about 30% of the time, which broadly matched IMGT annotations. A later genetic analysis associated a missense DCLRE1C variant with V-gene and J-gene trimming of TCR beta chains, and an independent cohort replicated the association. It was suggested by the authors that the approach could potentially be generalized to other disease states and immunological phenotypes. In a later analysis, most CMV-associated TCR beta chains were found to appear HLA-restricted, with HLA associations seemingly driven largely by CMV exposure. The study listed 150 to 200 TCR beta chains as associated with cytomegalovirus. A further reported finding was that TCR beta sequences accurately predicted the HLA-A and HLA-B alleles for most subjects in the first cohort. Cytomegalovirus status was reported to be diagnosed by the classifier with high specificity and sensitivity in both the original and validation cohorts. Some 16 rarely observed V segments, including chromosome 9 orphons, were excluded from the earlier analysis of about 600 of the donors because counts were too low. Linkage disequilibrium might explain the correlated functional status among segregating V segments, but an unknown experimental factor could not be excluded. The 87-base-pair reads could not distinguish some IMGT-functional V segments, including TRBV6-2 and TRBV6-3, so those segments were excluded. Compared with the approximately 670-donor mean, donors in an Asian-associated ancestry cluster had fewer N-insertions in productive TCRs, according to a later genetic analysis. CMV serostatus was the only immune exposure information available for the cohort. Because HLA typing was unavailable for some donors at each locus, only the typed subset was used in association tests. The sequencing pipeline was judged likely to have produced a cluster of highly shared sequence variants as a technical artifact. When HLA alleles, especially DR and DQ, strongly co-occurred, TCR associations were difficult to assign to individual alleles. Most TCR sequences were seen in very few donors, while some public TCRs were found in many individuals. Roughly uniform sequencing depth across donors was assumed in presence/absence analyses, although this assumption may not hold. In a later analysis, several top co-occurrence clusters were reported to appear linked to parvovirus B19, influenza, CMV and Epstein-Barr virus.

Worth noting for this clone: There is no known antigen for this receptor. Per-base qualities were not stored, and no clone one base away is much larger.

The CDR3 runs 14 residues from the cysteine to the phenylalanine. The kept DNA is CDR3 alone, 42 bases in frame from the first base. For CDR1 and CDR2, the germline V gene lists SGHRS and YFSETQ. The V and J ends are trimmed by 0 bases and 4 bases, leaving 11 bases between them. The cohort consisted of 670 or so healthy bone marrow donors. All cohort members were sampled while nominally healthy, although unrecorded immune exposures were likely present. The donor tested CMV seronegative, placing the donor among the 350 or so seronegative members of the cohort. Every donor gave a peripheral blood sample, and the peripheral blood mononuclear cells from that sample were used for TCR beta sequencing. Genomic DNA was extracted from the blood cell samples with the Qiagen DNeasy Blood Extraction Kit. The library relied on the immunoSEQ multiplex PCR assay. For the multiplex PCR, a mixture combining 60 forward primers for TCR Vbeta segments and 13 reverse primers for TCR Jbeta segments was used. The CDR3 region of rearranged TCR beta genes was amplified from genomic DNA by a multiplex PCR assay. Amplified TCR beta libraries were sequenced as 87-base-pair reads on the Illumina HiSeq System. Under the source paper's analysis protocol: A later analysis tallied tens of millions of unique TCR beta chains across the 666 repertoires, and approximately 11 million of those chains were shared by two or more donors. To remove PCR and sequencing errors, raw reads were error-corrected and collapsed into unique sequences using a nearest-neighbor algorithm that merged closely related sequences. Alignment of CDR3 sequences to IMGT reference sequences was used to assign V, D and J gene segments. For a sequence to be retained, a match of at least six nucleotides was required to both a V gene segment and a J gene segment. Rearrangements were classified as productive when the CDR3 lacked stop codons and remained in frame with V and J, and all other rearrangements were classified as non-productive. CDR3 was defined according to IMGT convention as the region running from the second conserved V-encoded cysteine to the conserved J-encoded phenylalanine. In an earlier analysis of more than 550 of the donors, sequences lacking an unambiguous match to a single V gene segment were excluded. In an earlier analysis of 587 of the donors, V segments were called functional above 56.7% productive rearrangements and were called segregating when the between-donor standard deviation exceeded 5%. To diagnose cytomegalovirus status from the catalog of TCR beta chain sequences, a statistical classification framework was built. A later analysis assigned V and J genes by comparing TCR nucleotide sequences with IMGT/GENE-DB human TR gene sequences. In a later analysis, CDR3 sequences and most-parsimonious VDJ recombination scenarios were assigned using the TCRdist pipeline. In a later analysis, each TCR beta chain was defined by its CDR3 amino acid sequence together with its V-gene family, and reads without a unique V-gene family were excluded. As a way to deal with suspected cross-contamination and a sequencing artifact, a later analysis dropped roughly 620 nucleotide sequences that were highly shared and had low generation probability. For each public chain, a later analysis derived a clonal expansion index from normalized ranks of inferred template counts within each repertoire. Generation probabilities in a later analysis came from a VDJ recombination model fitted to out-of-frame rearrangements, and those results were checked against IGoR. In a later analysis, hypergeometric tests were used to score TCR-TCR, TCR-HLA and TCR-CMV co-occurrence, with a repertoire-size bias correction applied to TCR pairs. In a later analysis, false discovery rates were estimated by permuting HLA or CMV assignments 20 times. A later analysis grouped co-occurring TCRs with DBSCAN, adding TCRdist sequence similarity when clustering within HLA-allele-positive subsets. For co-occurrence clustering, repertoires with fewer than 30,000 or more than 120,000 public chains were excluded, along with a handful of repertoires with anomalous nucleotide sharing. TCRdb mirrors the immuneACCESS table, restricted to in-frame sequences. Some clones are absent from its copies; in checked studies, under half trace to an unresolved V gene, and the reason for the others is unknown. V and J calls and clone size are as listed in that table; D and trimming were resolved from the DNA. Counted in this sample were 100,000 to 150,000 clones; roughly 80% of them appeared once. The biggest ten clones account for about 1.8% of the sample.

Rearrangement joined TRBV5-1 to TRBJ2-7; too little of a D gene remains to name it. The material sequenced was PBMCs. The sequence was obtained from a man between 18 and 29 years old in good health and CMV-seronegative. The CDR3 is CASSLVGIAYEQYF. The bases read TGCGCCAGCAGCTTGGTTGGCATTGCTTACGAGCAGTACTTC.